These 5 T cell receptor beta chains were sequenced from one sample in a study of glioma-infiltrating T cells. TCR alpha and beta CDR3 regions were amplified from RNA using iRepertoire nested multiplex PCR. In TCRdb, the multiplex PCR reads were re-called with MiXCR into one record per CDR3 protein. This sample carries approximately 90,000 distinct CDR3 sequences, approximately 22% of them seen once, and the ten largest clones take approximately 7%. What was sequenced was glioma tissue, nonneoplastic brain tissue, or PBMCs (not recorded which). Source of these receptors: a human donor with low-grade glioma or glioblastoma, undergoing nonglioma brain surgery, or in good health (not recorded which).

This chain joins TRBV3-1 and TRBJ1-1, with D tentatively TRBD1 (5 bases). Germline-derived CDR1 and CDR2 are LGHDT and YNNKEL (reference sequence). V lost 7 bases to trimming and J lost 0 bases, with 12 bases between them. This CDR3 contains 14 residues. The CDR3 loop is CASNWGPLNTEAFF. The CDR3 DNA sequence: TGTGCCAGCAACTGGGGACCCTTGAACACTGAAGCTTTCTTT.

This clonotype was counted at least ten times. This chain uses TRBV15 with TRBJ1-3; D gene unclear. This CDR3 has 15 residues. Germline-derived CDR1 and CDR2 are LNHNV and YYDKDF (reference sequence). The V end was cut by 1 base, the J end by 0 bases, with 7 bases between. The CDR3 region is CATSRAGPSGNTIYF. The CDR3 region has the DNA TGTGCCACCAGCAGAGCTGGGCCCTCTGGAAACACCATATATTTT.

This clonotype was seen a single time. The gene calls are TRBV19 and TRBJ2-2, with 13 bases lining up with TRBD2. Germline-derived CDR1 and CDR2 are LNHDA and SQIVND (reference sequence). V trimming: 5 bases; J trimming: 9 bases; junction bases outside the gene matches: 9. The CDR3 runs to 16 residues. The CDR3 spells CASSATGLAGHRELFF. The CDR3 DNA follows: TGTGCCAGTAGTGCAACGGGACTAGCGGGGCACCGGGAGCTGTTTTTT.

Ten or more counts support this clonotype. J is TRBJ2-7 and V is TRBV5-4, with D unclear. Per germline, CDR1 SGHNT and CDR2 YYREEE (reference sequence). Trimming left V 0 bases short and J 3 bases short, with 4 bases between. The length of the CDR3 is 12 residues. In DNA form, the CDR3 reads TGTGCCAGCAGCTTGGACGGCTACGAGCAGTACTTC. It translates to CASSLDGYEQYF. The full variable domain, with the rest looked up from reference TRBV5-4 and TRBJ2-7, is ETGVTQSPTHLIKTRGQQVTLRCSSQSGHNTVSWYQQALGQGPQFIFQYYREEENGRGNFPPRFSGLQFPNYSSELNVNALELDDSALYLCASSLDGYEQYFGPGTRLTVT.

Many counts were recorded for this clonotype. The V and J genes are TRBV7-9 and TRBJ1-2; D may be TRBD1 (5 bases). CDR3 length: 14 residues. The V end was cut by 7 bases, the J end by 4 bases, with 16 bases between. Per the germline V gene, CDR1 is SEHNR and CDR2 is FQNEAQ (reference sequence). The DNA for the CDR3 is TGTGCCAGCACTAGACAAGGGGCGAGCTATGGCTACACCTTC. It translates to CASTRQGASYGYTF. Supplemented by reference TRBV7-9 and TRBJ1-2, the full variable domain reads DTGVSQNPRHKITKRGQNVTFRCDPISEHNRLYWYRQTLGQGPEFLTYFQNEAQLEKSRLLSDRFSAERPKGSFSTLEIQRTEQGDSAMYLCASTRQGASYGYTFGSGTRLTVV.